These T cell receptor beta chains were read from a single sample in a study of cytomegalovirus exposure and HLA in healthy donors. Some clones are missing from TCRdb's copy, which holds only in-frame ones; the method was immunoSEQ multiplex PCR. The table records 150,000 to 200,000 clones, around 78% of them present only once. What was sequenced was PBMCs. The receptors derive from a woman in her twenties or thirties in good health and CMV-seropositive. The CDR3 runs from the conserved cysteine through the conserved F or W. A D gene is named only where the DNA matches it firmly. The size of a clone is reported for some rows only, either as once, few or many, or as a class for expanded clones.

J | D | V | size | CDR3 | DNA
TRBJ2-7 | - | TRBV14 | - | CASSQGGAGENEQYF | TGTGCCAGCAGCCAGGGGGGAGCAGGAGAAAACGAGCAGTACTTC
TRBJ1-2 | TRBD1 | TRBV4-1 | - | CASSQDTPRTGGTYGYTF | TGCGCCAGCAGCCAAGATACCCCACGGACAGGGGGAACCTATGGCTACACCTTC
TRBJ2-5 | - | TRBV7-9 | - | CASSFAPAGQETQYF | TGTGCCAGCAGCTTCGCGCCGGCAGGGCAAGAGACCCAGTACTTC
TRBJ1-1 | - | TRBV7-2 | once | CASSLLRGNTEAFF | TGTGCCAGCAGCTTGCTTCGGGGAAACACTGAAGCTTTCTTT
TRBJ2-7 | - | TRBV7-2 | - | CASSLSPGSYEQYF | TGTGCCAGCAGCTTATCCCCCGGGTCCTACGAGCAGTACTTC
TRBJ1-1 | TRBD1 | TRBV6-1 | - | CASSEAFGGTGAVITTEAFF | TGTGCCAGCAGTGAAGCATTTGGTGGGACAGGGGCAGTAATCACCACTGAAGCTTTCTTT
TRBJ2-7 | TRBD2 | TRBV5-8 | - | CASSRGGGGDEQYF | TGTGCCAGCAGCCGCGGGGGGGGCGGCGACGAGCAGTACTTC
TRBJ2-7 | - | TRBV11-2 | - | CASSLERGEQYF | TGTGCCAGCAGCTTAGAAAGGGGCGAGCAGTACTTC
TRBJ2-7 | TRBD1 | TRBV5-1 | - | CASSFDRGPYEQYF | TGCGCCAGCAGCTTTGACAGGGGGCCCTACGAGCAGTACTTC
TRBJ2-3 | TRBD2 | TRBV25-1 | - | CASSEFGGSPDTQYF | TGTGCCAGCAGTGAATTTGGCGGGAGCCCAGATACGCAGTATTTT
TRBJ2-1 | - | TRBV27 | - | CASSFRQSSYNEQFF | TGTGCCAGCAGTTTTCGACAGAGCTCCTACAATGAGCAGTTCTTC
TRBJ2-7 | TRBD2 | TRBV5-1 | few | CASSLGGSGGPKDEQYF | TGCGCCAGCAGCTTGGGTGGTAGCGGGGGACCCAAGGACGAGCAGTACTTC
TRBJ2-5 | - | TRBV6-6 | few | CASSPGGLTTWETQYF | TGTGCCAGCAGCCCCGGGGGGCTAACAACGTGGGAGACCCAGTACTTC
TRBJ2-2 | TRBD1 | TRBV7-2 | - | CASSFGQGATGELFF | TGTGCCAGCAGCTTCGGTCAGGGGGCAACCGGGGAGCTGTTTTTT
TRBJ2-5 | - | TRBV12-5 | - | CASGLGQAAGETQYF | TGTGCTAGTGGTTTGGGCCAGGCTGCCGGAGAGACCCAGTACTTC
TRBJ1-2 | - | TRBV5-1 | - | CASSLGRAYGYTF | TGCGCCAGCAGCTTGGGCAGGGCCTATGGCTACACCTTC
TRBJ1-2 | TRBD1 | TRBV12-5 | - | CASGLGQGAFYGYTF | TGTGCTAGTGGTTTGGGACAGGGGGCTTTCTATGGCTACACCTTC
TRBJ2-5 | TRBD1 | TRBV25-1 | - | CATSTGMKTQYF | TGTGCCACCTCGACAGGGATGAAGACCCAGTACTTC
TRBJ1-5 | - | TRBV15 | - | CATSRVPRGGNQPQHF | TGTGCCACCAGCAGAGTCCCCCGGGGTGGCAATCAGCCCCAGCATTTT
TRBJ2-1 | - | TRBV30 | few | CASKERALQFF | TGTGCCTCCAAAGAGCGGGCGCTACAGTTCTTC
TRBJ1-1 | TRBD1 | TRBV28 | - | CASTRQGRKNTEAFF | TGTGCCAGCACCAGACAGGGGCGGAAGAACACTGAAGCTTTCTTT
TRBJ1-3 | - | TRBV28 | - | CASTGPGGNTIYF | TGTGCCAGCACCGGGCCGGGGGGAAACACCATATATTTT
TRBJ2-3 | TRBD2 | TRBV6-4 | - | CASSDRAGGTDTQYF | TGTGCCAGCAGTGACAGAGCGGGGGGCACAGATACGCAGTATTTT
TRBJ1-5 | - | TRBV27 | - | CASGDWSAQHF | TGTGCCAGCGGGGACTGGTCGGCCCAGCATTTT
TRBJ2-5 | - | TRBV5-1 | few | CASSLDGGGEETQYF | TGCGCCAGCAGCTTGGATGGAGGGGGGGAAGAGACCCAGTACTTC
TRBJ1-1 | - | TRBV7-8 | many | CASSPLGFRDTEAFF | TGTGCCAGCAGCCCGCTCGGGTTTCGGGACACTGAAGCTTTCTTT
TRBJ1-1 | - | TRBV5-1 | - | CASSRYQGPEAFF | TGCGCCAGCAGCCGATATCAGGGTCCTGAAGCTTTCTTT
TRBJ2-3 | TRBD1 | TRBV6-5 | few | CASSYSGRGLADTQYF | TGTGCCAGCAGTTACTCGGGCAGGGGGCTGGCAGATACGCAGTATTTT
TRBJ2-1 | TRBD2 | TRBV7-3 | - | CASSSTPGTSGGNEQFF | TGTGCCAGCAGCTCGACCCCTGGGACTAGTGGGGGTAATGAGCAGTTCTTC
TRBJ1-1 | - | TRBV5-4 | few | CASSRTDWGTEAFF | TGTGCCAGCAGCAGGACAGATTGGGGCACTGAAGCTTTCTTT
TRBJ2-2 | - | TRBV6-5 | - | CASSYTVTNTGELFF | TGTGCCAGCAGTTACACGGTTACGAACACCGGGGAGCTGTTTTTT
TRBJ2-1 | TRBD2 | TRBV7-2 | - | CASSSRLAGDNEQFF | TGTGCCAGCAGCTCACGACTAGCGGGGGACAATGAGCAGTTCTTC
TRBJ1-5 | - | TRBV2 | once | CASSEENTSNQPQHF | TGTGCCAGCAGTGAAGAGAACACTAGCAATCAGCCCCAGCATTTT
TRBJ2-7 | - | TRBV28 | - | CASSSRTYEQYF | TGTGCCAGCAGTTCCCGGACTTACGAGCAGTACTTC
TRBJ2-3 | - | TRBV4-2 | - | CASSQDWTSTDTQYF | TGTGCCAGCAGCCAGGACTGGACTAGCACAGATACGCAGTATTTT
TRBJ1-2 | TRBD1 | TRBV29-1 | few | CSVPGQGRDYGYTF | TGCAGCGTGCCCGGACAGGGTAGGGACTATGGCTACACCTTC
TRBJ2-7 | TRBD1 | TRBV5-1 | - | CASSLDGQGETYEQYF | TGCGCCAGCAGCTTGGACGGGCAGGGGGAGACCTACGAGCAGTACTTC
TRBJ1-1 | - | TRBV5-4 | - | CASSLPGGGGTEAFF | TGTGCCAGCAGCCTCCCCGGGGGGGGAGGCACTGAAGCTTTCTTT
TRBJ2-1 | TRBD2 | TRBV4-1 | - | CASSQGTSGGEASYNEQFF | TGCGCCAGCAGCCAGGGGACTAGCGGGGGGGAAGCATCCTACAATGAGCAGTTCTTC
TRBJ2-3 | TRBD2 | TRBV9 | few | CASSVDASGSYTQYF | TGTGCCAGCAGCGTAGACGCTAGCGGGAGTTATACGCAGTATTTT